The 27 T cell receptor beta chains reported below all come from one sample, sequenced in a study of T-cell memory formation after mild COVID-19. MiXCR, applied by TCRdb to the 5' RACE reads, yields one record per CDR3 protein. The sample holds roughly 600,000 distinct CDR3 sequences, approximately 18% seen once. The specimen sequenced was PBMCs or a T cell subset sorted from them (not recorded which). Receptors were obtained from an adult woman who had mild COVID-19 (a few samples of this study predate the infection). Cell type and time point are not known.

This clonotype was observed many times. The J gene is TRBJ1-2, the V gene TRBV12-3 or TRBV12-4; no clear D. There are 12 residues in the CDR3. The germline V and J ends were trimmed by 3 bases and 6 bases, with 8 bases remaining between them. The CDR3 nucleotides are TGTGCCAGCAGTTTTCCCGGGGATGGCTACACCTTC. Its translation is CASSFPGDGYTF.

This clonotype has only a few counts. The V call is TRBV29-1, the J call TRBJ1-1, with 7 bases identical to TRBD1. The V segment lost 6 bases and the J segment 1 base; nucleotides outside the gene matches: 5. The CDR3 extends over 13 amino acids. Germline V gene lookup returns CDR1 SQVTM and CDR2 ANQGSEA. The CDR3 loop is CSVGQASNTEAFF. The DNA for the CDR3 is TGCAGCGTCGGACAGGCCTCGAACACTGAAGCTTTCTTT.

V usage is TRBV7-9 and J usage is TRBJ1-3; TRBD1 agrees at 10 bases. Germline lookup yields CDR1 SEHNR and CDR2 FQNEAQ (reference sequence). CDR3 length equals 15 residues. With 7 bases clipped from V and 3 bases from J, the junction kept 6 bases outside the gene matches. CDR3 sequence (DNA): TGTGCCAGCATCGTGACAGGGGGCGTTGGAAACACCATATATTTT. It codes for CASIVTGGVGNTIYF.

This clonotype was counted a few times. The V call is TRBV20-1, the J call TRBJ1-1; TRBD1 aligns across 7 bases. The length of the CDR3 is 15 residues. Looked up from germline, CDR1 is DFQATT and CDR2 is SNEGSKA (reference sequence). Trimming took 0 bases from V and 4 from J; bases not matched to a gene: 8. The DNA of the CDR3 is TGCAGTGCTAGAGAGAGCTACCCAGGGGGCACTGAAGCTTTCTTT. Its protein is CSARESYPGGTEAFF.

The chain recombines TRBV15 with TRBJ2-5; D gene ambiguous. From germline, CDR1 is LNHNV and CDR2 YYDKDF (reference sequence). V lost 0 bases and J 5 bases, leaving 10 bases between the germline ends. CDR3 size: 14 residues. CDR3 amino acids: CATSRDITEETQYF. As DNA, the CDR3 is TGTGCCACCAGCAGAGATATAACAGAGGAGACCCAGTACTTC.

This rearrangement joins TRBV7-6 to TRBJ2-1, with D maybe TRBD1 (6 bases). V gave up 1 base and J gave up 5 bases, with 12 bases separating them. This CDR3 is built from 15 residues. Germline CDR1 reads SGHVS; CDR2 reads FNYEAQ. The CDR3 sequence is CASSLGLGANNEQFF. CDR3 DNA sequence: TGTGCCAGCAGCTTAGGACTGGGGGCCAACAATGAGCAGTTCTTC.

V gene TRBV18 combines with J gene TRBJ2-7; D not resolved. The germline gives CDR1 KGHSH, CDR2 LQKENI. Trimming took off 0 bases at V and 7 bases at J, with 10 bases between the two ends. CDR3 size: 13 residues. The CDR3 reads CASSPPGLGEQYF. The CDR3 DNA is TGTGCCAGCTCACCACCCGGTCTCGGGGAGCAGTACTTC.

The chain couples TRBV7-9 to TRBJ1-2; D is undetermined. V lost 5 bases and J 7 bases, leaving 14 bases between the germline ends. The CDR3 is 13 residues long. Germline V gene data show CDR1 as SEHNR and CDR2 as FQNEAQ (reference sequence). DNA of the CDR3: TGTGCCAGCAGCCTCTTGGTCAGTCCTGGCTACACCTTC. Protein product: CASSLLVSPGYTF.

The chain joins TRBV14 to TRBJ2-1; 8 bases agree with TRBD2. This CDR3 has 15 amino acids. V lost 0 bases and J lost 10; bases outside the gene matches: 8. Germline V gives CDR1 SGHDN, CDR2 FVKESK. The CDR3 reads CASSQDPSGRLEQFF. The CDR3 DNA reads as TGTGCCAGCAGCCAAGATCCTAGCGGGCGCTTAGAGCAGTTCTTC.

Turning to this clonotype: One end of the junction is discordant with germline, which a read error may explain. This chain links TRBV7-6 with TRBJ2-3, with 9 bases fitting TRBD2. The CDR3 runs to 15 residues. CDR1 and CDR2 from the germline V gene are SGHVS and FNYEAQ. The CDR3 coding sequence is TGTGCCAGCCGCCCCCGAGCGGGAGGAACAGAGACGCAGTATTTT. Amino acid sequence: CASRPRAGGTETQYF.

This clonotype was counted a few times. The V call is TRBV6-5, the J call TRBJ1-2; 7 nucleotides match TRBD1. From germline, CDR1 is MNHEY and CDR2 SVGAGI. The CDR3 loop spans 17 amino acids. The ends lost 0 bases at V and 2 bases at J; junction bases unmatched: 9. CDR3 nucleotide sequence: TGTGCCAGCAGTTACTCGGGCAGGGGGAACATCAACTATGGCTACACCTTC. This translates into CASSYSGRGNINYGYTF.

The count of this clonotype is one. The rearrangement joins TRBV9 to TRBJ2-7; 8 nucleotides align to TRBD1. The CDR3 is 15 residues long. The trim removed 0 bases at V and 1 base at J, leaving 3 bases unmatched. The germline V gene encodes CDR1 SGDLS and CDR2 YYNGEE. CDR3 in amino acids: CASSVGDRRSYEQYF. Written as DNA, the CDR3 is TGTGCCAGCAGCGTAGGGGACAGGCGATCCTACGAGCAGTACTTC.

CDR3 sequence (DNA): TGCGCCAGCAGCCAAGACCCCGACCGCTACTCCTACGAGCAGTACTTC. This sequence encodes CASSQDPDRYSYEQYF. V is TRBV4-1 and J is TRBJ2-7; D is unresolved. Germline CDR1 is MGHRA and CDR2 is YSYEKL. The V end was cut by 0 bases, the J end by 0 bases, with 12 bases between. CDR3 size: 16 residues.

The chain's CDR3 is CASSEAGSYGYTF. CDR3 DNA: TGTGCCAGCAGTGAAGCGGGCAGCTATGGCTACACCTTC. The chain has TRBV6-1 and TRBJ1-2, with unresolved D. Germline V gene data show CDR1 as MNHNS and CDR2 as SASEGT. Trimming removed 0 bases from V and 4 bases from J, with 6 bases in between. This CDR3 has 13 residues.

This clonotype has just a few counts. This chain joins TRBV12-3 or TRBV12-4 and TRBJ2-1; a weak D match, TRBD2 (7 bases). The CDR3 loop spans 16 amino acids. Deletions cut 3 bases from V and 4 bases from J, with 16 bases between. The CDR3 protein is CASSLRGGGDYNEQFF. The CDR3 bases are TGTGCCAGCAGTTTGAGGGGGGGCGGAGATTACAATGAGCAGTTCTTC.

The chain couples TRBV5-6 to TRBJ1-1; D perhaps matches TRBD1 (5 bases). V lost 3 bases and J 10 bases, leaving 16 bases between the germline ends. Germline V CDR1 and CDR2: SGHDT, YYEEEE. The CDR3 has 13 residues. CDR3 sequence: CASSSWGILRAFF. CDR3 sequence (DNA): TGTGCCAGCAGCTCCTGGGGGATATTACGAGCTTTCTTT.

This chain uses TRBV5-1 with TRBJ1-1, with 9 bases lining up with TRBD1. Germline assignment: CDR1 SGHRS and CDR2 YFSETQ. The CDR3 contains 15 residues. V shed 3 bases and J 1 base; nucleotides not matched to a gene: 4. The CDR3 coding sequence is TGCGCCAGCAGCTGGGGACAGGGTGGGAACACTGAAGCTTTCTTT. Its translation is CASSWGQGGNTEAFF.

The rearrangement joins TRBV25-1 to TRBJ1-5; TRBD1 is a possible D gene (6 bases). This CDR3 is 14 amino acids long. The germline V gene encodes CDR1 MGHDK and CDR2 SYGVNS. The V gene lost 6 bases and the J gene lost 6 bases, with 15 bases spanning the gap. The CDR3 spells CASSEAGAGQPQHF. In nucleotides, the CDR3 is TGTGCCAGCAGCGAGGCAGGGGCGGGTCAGCCCCAGCATTTT.

The rearrangement links TRBV7-9 to TRBJ2-1; D not resolved. The CDR3 length is 14 residues. Germline CDR1 SEHNR, CDR2 FQNEAQ (reference sequence). Trimming removed 2 bases from V and 12 bases from J, with 17 bases in between. Here the CDR3 DNA reads TGTGCCAGCAGCTTACCCTCCATCCCCGACGGGCAGTTCTTC. Translating it yields CASSLPSIPDGQFF.

This clonotype was counted many times. This chain connects TRBV25-1 to TRBJ2-7; D is unclear. CDR3 length: 12 residues. Per germline, CDR1 MGHDK and CDR2 SYGVNS. V gave up 7 bases and J gave up 5 bases, with 12 bases separating them. CDR3 residues: CASTETGDEQYF. CDR3 sequence (DNA): TGTGCCAGCACCGAGACTGGGGACGAGCAGTACTTC.

V and J are TRBV5-1 and TRBJ2-1; 8 positions match TRBD2. Per germline, CDR1 SGHRS and CDR2 YFSETQ. CDR3 length: 15 amino acids. V dropped 1 base and J dropped 6; count of bases not matched to a gene: 6. The DNA of the CDR3 is TGCGCCAGCAGCTTGTCCGGGACTAGTAGCAATGAGCAGTTCTTC. Translation: CASSLSGTSSNEQFF.

This clonotype was recorded a few times. This chain connects TRBV28 to TRBJ2-7, with 8 bases matching TRBD1. Germline trimming cut 6 bases from V and 4 bases from J; bases unmatched to any gene: 8. This CDR3 has 14 residues. The V gene's germline CDR1 is MDHEN and CDR2 SYDVKM. The CDR3 sequence: CASRMTGVSYEQYF. CDR3 nucleotides: TGTGCCAGCAGGATGACAGGGGTATCTTACGAGCAGTACTTC. The full variable domain, with the rest looked up from reference TRBV28 and TRBJ2-7, is DVKVTQSSRYLVKRTGEKVFLECVQDMDHENMFWYRQDPGLGLRLIYFSYDVKMKEKGDIPEGYSVSREKKERFSLILESASTNQTSMYLCASRMTGVSYEQYFGPGTRLTVT.

In its sample, this clonotype was seen a few times. V gene TRBV7-3 combines with J gene TRBJ1-1; D is unclear. The germline V and J ends were trimmed by 1 base and 2 bases, with 8 bases remaining between them. Per the germline V gene, CDR1 is SGHTA and CDR2 is FQGTGA. The CDR3 is made up of 14 amino acids. CDR3: CASSLKRENTEAFF. CDR3 nucleotide sequence: TGTGCCAGCAGCTTAAAGAGGGAAAACACTGAAGCTTTCTTT.

The rearrangement links TRBV10-3 to TRBJ2-1; the D gene could be TRBD1 or TRBD2 (5 bases each). The V gene's germline CDR1 is ENHRY and CDR2 SYGVKD. V lost 2 bases and J 0 bases, leaving 20 bases between the germline ends. This CDR3 has 19 residues. The CDR3 region is CAISEVGDRRKSSYNEQFF. CDR3 nucleotides: TGTGCCATCAGTGAGGTAGGGGACCGAAGGAAGAGCTCCTACAATGAGCAGTTCTTC.

This chain links TRBV5-1 with TRBJ2-3; the match to TRBD2 covers 10 bases. V dropped 4 bases and J dropped 2; count of bases not matched to a gene: 10. The CDR3 loop spans 17 amino acids. Germline loops: CDR1 SGHRS, CDR2 YFSETQ. CDR3 region: CASSPTLAGADTDTQYF. The CDR3 DNA sequence: TGCGCCAGCAGCCCGACCCTAGCGGGGGCCGACACAGATACGCAGTATTTT.

V gene TRBV9 combines with J gene TRBJ2-7, with 9 bases identical to TRBD2. The CDR3 totals 15 residues. Trimming removed 2 bases from V and 2 bases from J; junction bases left unmatched: 5. The germline CDR1 and CDR2 sequences are SGDLS and YYNGEE. This chain's CDR3 is CASSVSGSAAYEQYF. The CDR3 DNA reads TGTGCCAGCAGCGTTAGCGGGAGCGCCGCCTACGAGCAGTACTTC.

The table lists this clonotype with a few counts. The rearrangement uses TRBV19 and TRBJ2-3; TRBD2 agrees at 11 bases. Trimming at V came to 1 base and at J to 4 bases, leaving 4 bases not matched to a gene. This CDR3 has 16 amino acids. CDR1 and CDR2 (germline): LNHDA, SQIVND (reference sequence). The CDR3 loop is CASSIALAGGPDTQYF. CDR3 DNA sequence: TGTGCCAGTAGTATAGCCTTAGCGGGAGGGCCAGATACGCAGTATTTT.